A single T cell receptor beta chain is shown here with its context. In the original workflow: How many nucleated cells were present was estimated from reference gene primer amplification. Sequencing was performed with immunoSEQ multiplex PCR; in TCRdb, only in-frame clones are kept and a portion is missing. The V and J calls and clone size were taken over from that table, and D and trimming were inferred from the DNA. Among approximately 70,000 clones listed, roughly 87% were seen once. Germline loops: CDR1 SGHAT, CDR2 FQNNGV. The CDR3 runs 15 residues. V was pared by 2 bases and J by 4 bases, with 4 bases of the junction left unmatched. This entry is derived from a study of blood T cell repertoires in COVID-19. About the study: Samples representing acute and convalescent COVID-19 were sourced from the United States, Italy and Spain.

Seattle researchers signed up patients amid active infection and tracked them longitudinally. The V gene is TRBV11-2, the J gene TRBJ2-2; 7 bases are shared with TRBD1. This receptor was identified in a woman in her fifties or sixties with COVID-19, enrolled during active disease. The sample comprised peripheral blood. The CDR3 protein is CASSLTGDRTGELFF. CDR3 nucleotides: TGTGCCAGCAGCTTAACAGGGGACCGCACCGGGGAGCTGTTTTTT.